This T cell receptor beta chain originates from a study of neurological immune-mediated disorders. This clonotype counts as medium-sized. The germline V and J ends were trimmed by 3 bases and 2 bases, with 4 bases remaining between them. The CDR3 covers 13 residues. Per the germline V gene, CDR1 is MNHEY and CDR2 is SMNVEV (reference sequence). TCRdb ran MiXCR on the 5' RACE reads and lists one entry per CDR3 protein. The data show some 19,000 distinct CDR3 sequences, with around 15% seen just once and approximately 7.9% held by the top ten. The receptor's source is a woman aged 18-30 years with multiple sclerosis. Sequencing was done on a sample of CD8+ T cells from blood. The chain couples TRBV27 to TRBJ2-2, with no clear D. The CDR3 region has the DNA TGTGCCAGCAGTTTGTTTAACACCGGGGAGCTGTTTTTT. It encodes CASSLFNTGELFF.